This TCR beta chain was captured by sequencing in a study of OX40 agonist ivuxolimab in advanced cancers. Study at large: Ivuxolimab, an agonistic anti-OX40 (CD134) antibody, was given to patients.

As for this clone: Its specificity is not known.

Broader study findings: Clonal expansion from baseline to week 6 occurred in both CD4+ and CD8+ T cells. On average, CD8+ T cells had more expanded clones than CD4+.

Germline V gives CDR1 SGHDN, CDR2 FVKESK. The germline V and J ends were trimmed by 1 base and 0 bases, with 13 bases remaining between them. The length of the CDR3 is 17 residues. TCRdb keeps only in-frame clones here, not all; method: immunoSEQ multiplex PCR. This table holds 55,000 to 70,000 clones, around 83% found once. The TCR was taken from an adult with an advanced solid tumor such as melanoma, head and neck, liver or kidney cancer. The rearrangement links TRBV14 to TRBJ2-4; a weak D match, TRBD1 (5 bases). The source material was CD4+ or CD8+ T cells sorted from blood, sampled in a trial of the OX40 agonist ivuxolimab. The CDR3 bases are TGTGCCAGCAGCCAAGGGATCGCAGGGCTAGCCAAAAACATTCAGTACTTC. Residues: CASSQGIAGLAKNIQYF. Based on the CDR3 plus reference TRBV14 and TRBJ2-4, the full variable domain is EAGVTQFPSHSVIEKGQTVTLRCDPISGHDNLYWYRRVMGKEIKFLLHFVKESKQDESGMPNNRFLAERTGGTYSTLKVQPAELEDSGVYFCASSQGIAGLAKNIQYFGAGTRLSVL.